A single sample gave rise to the 28 T cell receptor beta chains below, sequenced in a study of shared clonotypes between healthy human individuals. Assay used: immunoSEQ multiplex PCR; TCRdb lists only in-frame clones, some missing. The profile shows approximately 1,500,000 clones, roughly 96% of them singletons. The specimen sequenced was naive CD4+ T cells sorted from blood. The subset is: CD45RA+ positively selected. These receptors were obtained from a man aged 25-45 years in good health.

The CDR3: CASRPGQGYNEQFF. CDR3 nucleotides: TGCGCCAGCAGGCCGGGACAGGGATACAATGAGCAGTTCTTC. The gene calls are TRBV5-1 and TRBJ2-1, with 9 bases aligning to TRBD1. In germline, CDR1 is SGHRS, CDR2 YFSETQ. The junction had 4 bases not matched to a gene; V was cut back by 5 bases and J by 4 bases. The CDR3 is 14 residues long.

Regarding this clone: Other DNA sequences in the same sample also yield this CDR3. The J gene is TRBJ2-7, the V gene TRBV5-1; D is tentatively TRBD1 or TRBD2 (5 bases each). The germline V gene encodes CDR1 SGHRS and CDR2 YFSETQ. V was pared by 0 bases and J by 5 bases, with 6 bases between. The CDR3 covers 12 residues. The DNA of the CDR3 is TGCGCCAGCAGCTTGGAGGGACACGAGCAGTACTTC. Its protein product is CASSLEGHEQYF.

This chain joins TRBV2 and TRBJ2-7, with 13 bases matching TRBD2. Per germline, CDR1 SNHLY and CDR2 FYNNEI. CDR3 size: 15 residues. V was clipped by 4 bases and J by 3 bases; unmatched bases: 3. The CDR3 bases are TGTGCCAGCAGTGGGGGACTAGCGGGGAACTACGAGCAGTACTTC. Protein product: CASSGGLAGNYEQYF. The whole variable domain, remainder taken from reference TRBV2 and TRBJ2-7, is EPEVTQTPSHQVTQMGQEVILRCVPISNHLYFYWYRQILGQKVEFLVSFYNNEISEKSEIFDDQFSVERPDGSNFTLKIRSTKLEDSAMYFCASSGGLAGNYEQYFGPGTRLTVT.

J is TRBJ1-3 and V is TRBV7-6; maybe TRBD1 (6 bases). The CDR3 runs to 17 residues. V lost 1 base and J 0 bases, leaving 13 bases between the germline ends. CDR1 is SGHVS and CDR2 is FNYEAQ in the germline V gene. The CDR3 DNA reads as TGTGCCAGCAGCTTAGGACAGGCTATAAACTCTGGAAACACCATATATTTT. Protein sequence: CASSLGQAINSGNTIYF.

The rearrangement uses TRBV11-2 and TRBJ2-5; 8 bases line up with TRBD2. Germline V gene sequence: CDR1 SGHAT, CDR2 FQNNGV. This CDR3 comprises 14 residues. V dropped 5 bases and J dropped 5; count of bases not matched to a gene: 7. The CDR3 bases are TGTGCCAGCAGCACGAGCGGGAGATGGGAGACCCAGTACTTC. Its translation is CASSTSGRWETQYF.

The chain's CDR3 is CASSAAQTSPNNNEQFF. CDR3 in DNA: TGTGCCAGCAGCGCAGCCCAGACTAGCCCTAATAATAATGAGCAGTTCTTC. This chain uses TRBV9 with TRBJ2-1, with 7 bases matching TRBD2. The CDR3 runs 17 residues. Trimming at V came to 3 bases and at J to 7 bases, leaving 16 bases not matched to a gene. CDR1 and CDR2 (germline): SGDLS, YYNGEE. The full variable domain, rest sourced from reference TRBV9 and TRBJ2-1, is DSGVTQTPKHLITATGQRVTLRCSPRSGDLSVYWYQQSLDQGLQFLIQYYNGEERAKGNILERFSAQQFPDLHSELNLSSLELGDSALYFCASSAAQTSPNNNEQFFGPGTRLTVL.

Only one count was recorded for this clone. The rearrangement uses TRBV2 and TRBJ1-2; D call uncertain. Germline CDR1 SNHLY, CDR2 FYNNEI. The germline V and J ends were trimmed by 7 bases and 7 bases, with 28 bases remaining between them. This CDR3 is 17 amino acids long. The chain's CDR3 is CASILEEVRTSSAGYTF. The CDR3 nucleotides are TGTGCCAGCATTCTAGAAGAAGTCCGGACCTCGTCGGCTGGCTACACCTTC.

The rearrangement links TRBV10-2 to TRBJ2-1; 12 bases are shared with TRBD2. The CDR3 is 13 amino acids. Germline CDR1 is WSHSY and CDR2 is SAAADI. After removal of 6 bases from V and 8 bases from J, the junction contained 2 bases not matched to a gene. As DNA, the CDR3 is TGCGCCAGCAGGACTAGCGGGAGTGATGAGCAGTTCTTC. Residues: CASRTSGSDEQFF.

For this clone: This specimen includes other DNA sequences encoding the same CDR3. This chain joins TRBV10-3 and TRBJ2-5; 10 nucleotides align to TRBD1. The J segment lost 5 bases and the V segment lost 5 bases, leaving 2 bases of the junction unmatched. Germline-derived CDR1 and CDR2 are ENHRY and SYGVKD. The CDR3 spans 13 residues. The CDR3 DNA reads as TGTGCCATCAGTCGGACAGGGGGGGAGACCCAGTACTTC. Translation gives CAISRTGGETQYF.

The chain's CDR3 is CSVTGTDYGYTF. CDR3 sequence (DNA): TGCAGCGTTACCGGGACAGACTATGGCTACACCTTC. V and J are TRBV29-1 and TRBJ1-2; TRBD1 aligns across 7 bases. Germline CDR1 reads SQVTM; CDR2 reads ANQGSEA. This CDR3 is built from 12 residues. The V and J ends lost 5 bases and 3 bases, in that order; junction bases with no gene match: 3. Supplemented by reference TRBV29-1 and TRBJ1-2, the full variable domain reads SAVISQKPSRDICQRGTSLTIQCQVDSQVTMMFWYRQQPGQSLTLIATANQGSEATYESGFVIDKFPISRPNLTFSTLTVSNMSPEDSSIYLCSVTGTDYGYTFGSGTRLTVV.

V gene TRBV5-5 combines with J gene TRBJ2-1, with TRBD1 matching 8 bases. The CDR3 runs to 16 residues. Germline V lookup: CDR1 SGHKS, CDR2 YYEKEE (reference sequence). V shed 2 bases, J shed 4 bases, and the junction held 8 bases outside the gene matches. DNA of the CDR3: TGTGCCAGCAGCTTCACAGGGGGATCTTCATACAATGAGCAGTTCTTC. Translated, it gives CASSFTGGSSYNEQFF.

A remark on this clone: Other nucleotide sequences from this sample produce the same CDR3. The rearrangement joins TRBV9 to TRBJ2-7, with TRBD2 matching over 10 bases. Losses at the gene ends were 2 bases for V and 3 bases for J; bases not matched to a gene: 5. This CDR3 has 15 amino acids. Germline-derived CDR1 and CDR2 are SGDLS and YYNGEE. The CDR3 region is CASSVAGTSDYEQYF. The CDR3 DNA is TGTGCCAGCAGCGTGGCCGGGACTAGCGACTACGAGCAGTACTTC.

The rearrangement links TRBV2 to TRBJ2-7; TRBD2 is a possible D gene (5 bases). V was pared by 3 bases and J by 2 bases, with 14 bases between. The CDR3 is 15 residues long. Germline loops: CDR1 SNHLY, CDR2 FYNNEI. For the CDR3, the DNA is TGTGCCAGCAGTGAGGGAGCCACCACACCCTACGAGCAGTACTTC. Translating it yields CASSEGATTPYEQYF.

CDR3 nucleotide sequence: TGTGCCAGCAGCCCGGCGTCCTACGAGCAGTACTTC. Encoded protein: CASSPASYEQYF. The chain combines TRBV5-5 with TRBJ2-7; no clear D. V lost 4 bases to trimming and J lost 1 base, with 6 bases between them. Germline V gene lookup returns CDR1 SGHKS and CDR2 YYEKEE (reference sequence). CDR3 size: 12 residues.

The chain employs TRBV2 and TRBJ2-7, with TRBD2 identical over 8 bases. Germline loops: CDR1 SNHLY, CDR2 FYNNEI. CDR3 length: 12 amino acids. V shed 6 bases, J shed 4 bases, and the junction held 2 bases outside the gene matches. Here the CDR3 reads CASRTSAYEQYF. CDR3 nucleotide sequence: TGTGCCAGCAGGACTAGCGCGTACGAGCAGTACTTC.

The rearrangement uses TRBV2 and TRBJ2-4; TRBD2 aligns across 10 bases. The CDR3 contains 16 residues. Looked up from germline, CDR1 is SNHLY and CDR2 is FYNNEI. After removal of 3 bases from V and 7 bases from J, the junction contained 9 bases not matched to a gene. CDR3 nucleotides: TGTGCCAGCAGTGAGACACACGCAGCGGGGGGGAACATTCAGTACTTC. Translation: CASSETHAAGGNIQYF. Filled out from reference TRBV2 and TRBJ2-4, the complete variable domain reads EPEVTQTPSHQVTQMGQEVILRCVPISNHLYFYWYRQILGQKVEFLVSFYNNEISEKSEIFDDQFSVERPDGSNFTLKIRSTKLEDSAMYFCASSETHAAGGNIQYFGAGTRLSVL.

The chain joins TRBV5-1 to TRBJ2-3; 8 bases match TRBD2. CDR3 length: 15 amino acids. V was pared by 3 bases and J by 2 bases, with 5 bases of the junction left unmatched. Germline V gives CDR1 SGHRS, CDR2 YFSETQ. The CDR3 nucleotides read TGCGCCAGCAGCTCAGCGGGAGCCGCCACAGATACGCAGTATTTT. It translates to CASSSAGAATDTQYF.

Remarks on this clone: This specimen includes other DNA sequences encoding the same CDR3. The rearrangement uses TRBV11-2 and TRBJ2-7; D remains ambiguous. The V end lost 4 bases, the J end lost 3 bases, and 4 bases lay between the germline ends. The germline CDR1 and CDR2 sequences are SGHAT and FQNNGV. The CDR3 totals 11 residues. CDR3 amino acids: CASSSIYEQYF. CDR3 in DNA: TGTGCCAGCAGCTCAATCTACGAGCAGTACTTC.

The gene calls are TRBV5-6 and TRBJ2-3; no clear D gene. The V and J ends lost 4 bases and 1 base respectively, with 13 bases between them. The CDR3 has 15 residues. Germline V gene data show CDR1 as SGHDT and CDR2 as YYEEEE. The CDR3, as DNA: TGTGCCAGCAGCCTAAGGACGGCAGGCACAGATACGCAGTATTTT. This gives the protein CASSLRTAGTDTQYF.

This chain links TRBV2 with TRBJ2-3; D uncertain. This CDR3 spans 17 amino acids. V was shortened by 7 bases and J by 0 bases, with 20 bases between the two germline ends. Germline CDR1 reads SNHLY; CDR2 reads FYNNEI. The DNA for the CDR3 is TGTGCCAGCATTACGTTAATCCCGACAACAAGCACAGATACGCAGTATTTT. Residues: CASITLIPTTSTDTQYF.

This chain connects TRBV19 to TRBJ2-6; possible D gene TRBD1, 6 bases. The germline V gene has CDR1 LNHDA and CDR2 SQIVND (reference sequence). V lost 5 bases to trimming and J lost 1 base, with 12 bases between them. CDR3 length: 16 residues. The CDR3, as DNA: TGTGCCAGTAGTGAACATACAGGGTCTGGGGCCAACGTCCTGACTTTC. As protein: CASSEHTGSGANVLTF.

This clone was seen a single time. The V gene is TRBV27, the J gene TRBJ2-2; 9 bases are a match to TRBD2. Trimming cost V 0 bases and J 0 bases; bases outside gene matches: 5. The V gene's germline CDR1 is MNHEY and CDR2 SMNVEV (reference sequence). The CDR3 covers 18 residues. DNA for the CDR3: TGTGCCAGCAGTTTATCGTACCCTAGCGGGGCGAACACCGGGGAGCTGTTTTTT. Translated: CASSLSYPSGANTGELFF.

V usage is TRBV15 and J usage is TRBJ2-7, with a tentative D call TRBD2 (6 bases). Deletions cut 0 bases from V and 1 base from J, with 7 bases between. The CDR3 has 14 residues. Germline loops: CDR1 LNHNV, CDR2 YYDKDF (reference sequence). CDR3 loop: CATSRDLASYEQYF. As DNA, the CDR3 is TGTGCCACCAGCAGAGATCTAGCGTCCTACGAGCAGTACTTC.

The J gene is TRBJ2-3, the V gene TRBV7-8; D remains ambiguous. V lost 2 bases, J lost 1 base, and 25 bases lay in between. The germline V gene has CDR1 SGHVS and CDR2 FQNEAQ. This CDR3 contains 20 residues. The CDR3 DNA follows: TGTGCCAGCAGCTTATATTGGTGGTCAACTGGGAACCCCGGCACAGATACGCAGTATTTT. Translating gives CASSLYWWSTGNPGTDTQYF. Using reference TRBV7-8 and TRBJ2-3 for the parts outside the CDR3, the full variable domain is GAGVSQSPRYKVAKRGQDVALRCDPISGHVSLFWYQQALGQGPEFLTYFQNEAQLDKSGLPSDRFFAERPEGSVSTLKIQRTQQEDSAVYLCASSLYWWSTGNPGTDTQYFGPGTRLTVL.

This chain joins TRBV4-3 and TRBJ2-5, with 9 bases identical to TRBD2. The CDR3 is made up of 16 amino acids. J lost 4 bases, V lost 2 bases, and 8 bases had no gene match. CDR1 and CDR2 from the germline V gene are LGHNA and YSLEER. The CDR3 sequence is CASSQNEGTSRETQYF. The DNA of the CDR3 is TGCGCCAGCAGCCAAAACGAAGGGACTAGCAGAGAGACCCAGTACTTC.

A note on this clone: This sample includes further DNA sequences coding for the same CDR3. The V and J genes are TRBV29-1 and TRBJ2-5; D is perhaps TRBD2 (6 bases). V was trimmed by 3 bases and J by 5 bases, leaving 10 bases between them. This CDR3 spans 12 amino acids. Germline lookup yields CDR1 SQVTM and CDR2 ANQGSEA. In DNA form, the CDR3 reads TGCAGCGTTGACGGGGGATTGGAGACCCAGTACTTC. Translation: CSVDGGLETQYF.

The table lists this clone with a few counts. V and J are TRBV6-1 and TRBJ1-2; D is possibly TRBD1 (6 bases). CDR3 length equals 16 residues. From germline, CDR1 is MNHNS and CDR2 SASEGT. The V end lost 3 bases, the J end lost 7 bases, and 21 bases lay between the germline ends. CDR3 loop: CASSERGAGDGRGYTF. As DNA, the CDR3 is TGTGCCAGCAGTGAGCGGGGGGCAGGGGACGGACGTGGCTACACCTTC.

V usage is TRBV27 and J usage is TRBJ2-1, with TRBD1 matching 11 bases. The CDR3 consists of 14 residues. CDR1 and CDR2 (germline): MNHEY, SMNVEV (reference sequence). V shed 7 bases and J 6 bases; nucleotides not matched to a gene: 5. CDR3 amino acids: CASTRGTGGNEQFF. Here the CDR3 DNA reads TGTGCCAGCACTAGGGGGACAGGGGGCAATGAGCAGTTCTTC.